The rows below give T cell receptor beta chains drawn from one sample of a study of CD8+ T cells in alopecia areata. Clones were read by immunoSEQ multiplex PCR, and TCRdb kept only the in-frame ones, dropping some. The sample includes 120,000 or so clones, around 48% of them seen just once. Specimen: NKG2D-low CD8+ T cells sorted from blood. The receptors derive from a human donor with alopecia areata. The CDR3 runs from the conserved cysteine through the conserved F or W. Each record gives: CDR3 length, D gene, J gene, clone size, V gene, CDR3 protein, CDR3 DNA. The D gene is left open where the match is weak. Where a row states a size, it is once, few, many or the class of an expanded clone; other rows omit it.

>10|NA|TRBJ1-1|NA|TRBV29-1
CSVVGDEAFF
TGCAGCGTTGTAGGTGATGAAGCTTTCTTT
>13|NA|TRBJ2-7|NA|TRBV5-6
CASSLPSLDEQYF
TGTGCCAGCAGCTTGCCCTCTCTGGACGAGCAGTACTTC
>15|TRBD1|TRBJ2-7|NA|TRBV27
CASSLSGTGGYEQYF
TGTGCCAGCAGTTTATCCGGGACAGGGGGGTACGAGCAGTACTTC
>11|NA|TRBJ2-2|few|TRBV29-1
CSVEGNGELFF
TGCAGCGTTGAGGGGAACGGGGAGCTGTTTTTT
>14|NA|TRBJ2-7|few|TRBV29-1
CSVLNPGTAGEQYF
TGCAGCGTTCTGAACCCCGGGACCGCTGGTGAGCAGTACTTC
>14|NA|TRBJ2-5|NA|TRBV4-1
CASSQGAVQETQYF
TGCGCCAGCAGCCAGGGGGCGGTCCAAGAGACCCAGTACTTC
>11|NA|TRBJ2-1|few|TRBV29-1
CSVGGAAEQFF
TGCAGCGTTGGGGGGGCCGCTGAGCAGTTCTTC
>15|TRBD2|TRBJ2-7|NA|TRBV29-1
CSVDGTSGGPYEQYF
TGCAGCGTTGACGGAACTAGCGGGGGGCCTTACGAGCAGTACTTC
>8|NA|TRBJ2-1|NA|TRBV29-1
CSVAEQFF
TGCAGCGTTGCTGAGCAGTTCTTC
>13|NA|TRBJ2-7|few|TRBV5-1
CASSADTSYEQYF
TGCGCCAGCAGCGCCGACACCTCCTACGAGCAGTACTTC
>13|TRBD1|TRBJ2-7|few|TRBV7-9
CASSLWDSYEQYF
TGTGCCAGCAGCTTATGGGACAGCTACGAGCAGTACTTC
>13|TRBD2|TRBJ2-5|few|TRBV28
CASSLSGGETQYF
TGTGCCAGCAGTTTATCCGGGGGGGAGACCCAGTACTTC
>18|TRBD1|TRBJ1-2|few|TRBV9
CASSVDGQGEVSNYGYTF
TGTGCCAGCAGCGTAGACGGACAGGGGGAAGTGTCTAACTATGGCTACACCTTC
>13|NA|TRBJ2-7|NA|TRBV5-4
CASSYGTSYEQYF
TGTGCCAGCAGCTACGGGACATCCTACGAGCAGTACTTC
>11|NA|TRBJ2-3|NA|TRBV20-1
CSASRGDTQYF
TGCAGTGCTAGTAGAGGAGATACGCAGTATTTT
>17|NA|TRBJ2-7|NA|TRBV28
CASSSTQPDDLSYEQYF
TGTGCCAGCAGTTCCACGCAGCCAGATGATCTCTCCTACGAGCAGTACTTC
>14|NA|TRBJ2-7|NA|TRBV30
CAWSRSGSSYEQYF
TGTGCCTGGAGTAGGAGCGGCTCCTCGTACGAGCAGTACTTC
>14|NA|TRBJ2-1|NA|TRBV6-4
CASSDSDGNNEQFF
TGTGCCAGCAGTGACTCGGACGGTAACAATGAGCAGTTCTTC
>13|NA|TRBJ1-6|NA|TRBV4-1
CASSQDPVVALHF
TGCGCCAGCAGCCAAGATCCGGTTGTGGCCCTCCACTTT
>12|TRBD1|TRBJ2-3|NA|TRBV13
CASSQGADTQYF
TGTGCCAGCAGCCAGGGGGCAGATACGCAGTATTTT
>12|TRBD1|TRBJ1-6|NA|TRBV25-1
CASRTGGSPLHF
TGTGCCAGCAGGACAGGGGGATCACCCCTCCACTTT
>16|TRBD2|TRBJ2-7|NA|TRBV29-1
CSVEEAGGESPYEQYF
TGCAGCGTTGAAGAAGCGGGAGGTGAAAGCCCCTACGAGCAGTACTTC
>13|NA|TRBJ1-2|few|TRBV6-6
CASTATSNYGYTF
TGTGCCAGCACCGCGACTTCTAACTATGGCTACACCTTC